The next 7 T cell receptor beta chains were all read from a single sample in a study of cytomegalovirus exposure and HLA in healthy donors (TCRdb year 2017). Libraries were prepared through the immunoSEQ multiplex PCR assay. For the multiplex PCR, a mixture combining 60 forward primers for TCR Vbeta segments and 13 reverse primers for TCR Jbeta segments was used. The table was pulled from immuneACCESS by TCRdb, which kept in-frame rearrangements only. Such tables lose some clones; where checked, under half of the loss comes from unresolved V genes, and the rest has no known cause. The sample table contains about 250,000 clones; only one count was recorded for 85% to 95% of them. The ten largest clones take up roughly 1.5% of the sample. Sequencing was done on a sample of PBMCs. All receptors come from a girl aged 2-10 years in good health and CMV-seronegative.

V gene TRBV7-6 combines with J gene TRBJ2-1, with 8 nucleotides matching TRBD2. Germline CDR1 reads SGHVS; CDR2 reads FNYEAQ. The CDR3 sequence is 16 residues long. J lost 2 bases, V lost 0 bases, and 3 bases had no gene match. For the CDR3, the DNA is TGTGCCAGCAGCTTAGCTAGCGGGGCAACCTACAATGAGCAGTTCTTC. Translation: CASSLASGATYNEQFF.

The rearrangement joins TRBV30 to TRBJ2-5; TRBD1 aligns across 9 bases. The end of the DNA aligns better with TRBJ2-7, so the J call may be wrong. The CDR3 has 15 residues. Germline values: CDR1 GTSNPN, CDR2 SVGIG (reference sequence). This CDR3 is CAWSVGTGPRHEQYF. DNA of the CDR3: TGTGCCTGGAGTGTAGGGACAGGGCCCCGGCACGAGCAGTACTTC.

The rearrangement joins TRBV19 to TRBJ1-1; D is possibly TRBD1 (5 bases). This CDR3 comprises 14 residues. Trimming pared 3 bases from V and 5 bases from J, leaving 13 bases between. In germline, CDR1 is LNHDA, CDR2 SQIVND (reference sequence). The CDR3 coding sequence is TGTGCCAGTAGTATTGGGGGGATGGGGACTGAAGCTTTCTTT. Translated: CASSIGGMGTEAFF.

This chain uses TRBV5-4 with TRBJ1-6; D gene uncertain. The CDR3 has 14 amino acids. The germline gives CDR1 SGHNT, CDR2 YYREEE (reference sequence). V was trimmed by 0 bases and J by 7 bases, leaving 8 bases between them. CDR3 residues: CASSLEGANSPLHF. The CDR3 DNA reads as TGTGCCAGCAGCTTGGAGGGAGCGAATTCACCCCTCCACTTT.

This rearrangement joins TRBV6-1 to TRBJ2-1; maybe TRBD2 (6 bases). Germline V gene data show CDR1 as MNHNS and CDR2 as SASEGT. The CDR3 runs 14 residues. Trimming removed 7 bases from V and 2 bases from J, with 12 bases in between. CDR3 protein: CASTSGVAYNEQFF. The CDR3 coding sequence is TGTGCCAGCACCTCGGGGGTAGCCTACAATGAGCAGTTCTTC.

V usage is TRBV27 and J usage is TRBJ2-7, with TRBD2 identical over 8 bases. CDR3 length: 17 amino acids. Germline CDR1 MNHEY, CDR2 SMNVEV (reference sequence). V lost 2 bases to trimming and J lost 2 bases; unmatched junction nucleotides: 11. The CDR3 sequence: CASSLAAGVPTPYEQYF. The CDR3 region has the DNA TGTGCCAGCAGTTTAGCAGCGGGAGTCCCCACCCCCTACGAGCAGTACTTC.

This clone was seen only once. V gene TRBV7-9 combines with J gene TRBJ2-2, with 10 bases that match TRBD2. CDR3 length: 18 residues. The V and J ends lost 2 bases and 8 bases, in that order; junction bases with no gene match: 14. The V gene's germline CDR1 is SEHNR and CDR2 FQNEAQ (reference sequence). The CDR3, as DNA: TGTGCCAGCAGCTTATTAGGCCCCACTAGCGGGATCGGAGGGGAGCTGTTTTTT. This gives the protein CASSLLGPTSGIGGELFF.